This T cell receptor beta chain was identified during a study of blood T cell repertoires in COVID-19. At the level of the study: Sites across the United States, Italy and Spain contributed samples from acute and convalescent COVID-19. The cDNA or gDNA used as material had been derived from T cells, B-cell-depleted T cells, or PBMCs.

The Seattle site enrolled patients during active infection and followed them longitudinally. This CDR3 region has 16 residues. The V gene lost 1 base and the J gene lost 2 bases, with 12 bases spanning the gap. Germline CDR1 and CDR2: SGHRS and YFSETQ. As processed by the authors: Estimated nucleated cell counts came from reference gene primer amplification. Generated by immunoSEQ multiplex PCR, the TCRdb table keeps only in-frame clones and is missing some. The V and J calls and the clone size are those of that table, but D and trimming were determined from the DNA. The sample consists of about 230,000 clones, about nine tenths of them appearing once.

This chain uses TRBV5-1 with TRBJ2-2, with a possible D match to TRBD1 (5 bases). The clonotype comes from a man aged 45-65 years with COVID-19, enrolled during active disease. Sequenced material: peripheral blood. The DNA of the CDR3 is TGCGCCAGCAGCTTGAGTAGGGGAAAAAACACCGGGGAGCTGTTTTTT. Amino acids: CASSLSRGKNTGELFF.